These 21 T cell receptor beta chains originate from one sample sequenced in a study of read filtering for tumor transcriptome and immune sequencing. This library used approximately 0.4 ug RNA and molecular barcoded adaptors spanning alpha/delta and beta/gamma chains. TCRdb itself ran the reads through MiXCR, one entry per CDR3 protein. The table has some 140,000 distinct CDR3 sequences, around 13% seen once. Material: a population of CD138-negative cells sorted from bone marrow. These receptor sequences come from a donor at least 40 years old with multiple myeloma.

There are many counts of this clonotype. The chain has TRBV9 and TRBJ2-2, with D hard to call. CDR1 SGDLS and CDR2 YYNGEE come from the germline V gene. The CDR3 length is 14 residues. V was pared by 0 bases and J by 0 bases, with 3 bases between. CDR3: CASSVGANTGELFF. CDR3 nucleotides: TGTGCCAGCAGCGTAGGGGCGAACACCGGGGAGCTGTTTTTT.

A note on this clonotype: Given a much more abundant clone one base away, this may be a read error. V is TRBV6-6 and J is TRBJ2-1; D may be TRBD2 (6 bases). The CDR3 length is 16 residues. The V end was cut by 4 bases, the J end by 6 bases, with 19 bases between. Germline loops: CDR1 MNHNY, CDR2 SVGAGI (reference sequence). CDR3 in amino acids: CASSSPTGSPPNEQFF. In DNA, the CDR3 is TGTGCCAGCAGTTCCCCGACCGGGAGCCCGCCCAATGAGCAGTTCTTC.

As to this clonotype: Just one base apart from a much larger clone, this may be a read error. V gene TRBV4-3 combines with J gene TRBJ2-2; D remains ambiguous. V dropped 0 bases and J dropped 10 bases, with 12 bases sitting between them. CDR3 length: 14 residues. CDR1 LGHNA and CDR2 YSLEER come from the germline V gene. The CDR3 sequence: CASSQDVGNEELFF. The CDR3 coding sequence is TGCGCCAGCAGCCAAGATGTGGGTAACGAGGAGCTGTTTTTT.

In this sample, this clonotype turned up many times. The chain joins TRBV28 to TRBJ2-1; TRBD2 agrees at 10 bases. V dropped 4 bases and J dropped 5; count of bases not matched to a gene: 11. Germline assignment: CDR1 MDHEN and CDR2 SYDVKM. This CDR3 comprises 17 residues. The CDR3 DNA sequence: TGTGCCAGCAGTTACCGGACTAGCGGACCCGGGGACAATGAGCAGTTCTTC. Translated: CASSYRTSGPGDNEQFF.

This clonotype was observed at least ten times. The chain is built from TRBV5-1 and TRBJ2-1, with 9 positions matching TRBD2. Looked up from germline, CDR1 is SGHRS and CDR2 is YFSETQ. This CDR3 has 17 residues. J was trimmed by 10 bases and V by 4 bases; bases with no gene match: 18. The CDR3 loop reads CASSLGGGSGSLNEQFF. The CDR3, as DNA: TGCGCCAGCAGCCTCGGCGGGGGTAGCGGGAGTCTGAACGAGCAGTTCTTC.

This clonotype was recorded many times. The rearrangement links TRBV7-9 to TRBJ1-1, with no clear D. This CDR3 is built from 14 residues. The V and J ends lost 5 bases and 1 base respectively, with 11 bases between them. Germline assignment: CDR1 SEHNR and CDR2 FQNEAQ (reference sequence). CDR3 in DNA: TGTGCCAGCAGCCCCGGCGGCAGGAACACTGAAGCTTTCTTT. Amino acids: CASSPGGRNTEAFF.

Turning to this clonotype: A much larger clone sits a single nucleotide away, making a read error possible. J is TRBJ2-3 and V is TRBV7-2, with D tentatively TRBD2 (6 bases). The CDR3 runs to 14 residues. The V gene's germline CDR1 is SGHTA and CDR2 FQGNSA. The V gene lost 0 bases and the J gene lost 7 bases, with 11 bases spanning the gap. The CDR3 protein is CASSLASAGYTQYF. CDR3 sequence (DNA): TGTGCCAGCAGCTTAGCTAGCGCGGGGTATACGCAGTATTTT.

This clonotype appeared a few times. This chain connects TRBV5-1 to TRBJ2-1; 8 nucleotides agree with TRBD2. The germline V gene encodes CDR1 SGHRS and CDR2 YFSETQ. CDR3 length: 15 amino acids. The V segment lost 1 base and the J segment 6 bases; nucleotides outside the gene matches: 6. The DNA for the CDR3 is TGCGCCAGCAGCTTGTTGGCTAGCGGGTGCAATGAGCAGTTCTTC. This translates into CASSLLASGCNEQFF.

V usage is TRBV6-1 and J usage is TRBJ1-5; D remains ambiguous. Germline-derived CDR1 and CDR2 are MNHNS and SASEGT. The CDR3 runs to 14 residues. V lost 7 bases and J 0 bases, leaving 10 bases between the germline ends. The CDR3 DNA sequence: TGTGCCAGCACCTCAACGGATAGCAATCAGCCCCAGCATTTT. It is translated as CASTSTDSNQPQHF.

There are many counts of this clonotype. The rearrangement joins TRBV11-2 to TRBJ1-2, with D possibly being TRBD1 (5 bases). Germline lookup yields CDR1 SGHAT and CDR2 FQNNGV. V dropped 1 base and J dropped 4 bases, with 10 bases sitting between them. The CDR3 contains 14 residues. The DNA for the CDR3 is TGTGCCAGCAGCTTAGTTGGGGGAGGCTATGGCTACACCTTC. Translating gives CASSLVGGGYGYTF.

This clonotype has just a few counts. This may stem from a read error, because a much larger clone lies one nucleotide away. J is TRBJ1-1 and V is TRBV5-5; D is uncertain. Germline V lookup: CDR1 SGHKS, CDR2 YYEKEE (reference sequence). The CDR3 extends over 14 amino acids. DNA for the CDR3: TGTGCCAGCAGCGCCATACTGGGGAGGACTGGAGCTTTCTTT. Protein sequence: CASSAILGRTGAFF. The entire variable domain, with the rest obtained from reference TRBV5-5 and TRBJ1-1, is as follows: DAGVTQSPTHLIKTRGQQVTLRCSPISGHKSVSWYQQVLGQGPQFIFQYYEKEERGRGNFPDRFSARQFPNYSSELNVNALLLGDSALYLCASSAILGRTGAFFGQGTRLTVV.

The table lists this clonotype with many counts. The chain joins TRBV7-3 to TRBJ2-1; TRBD1 is a possible D gene (5 bases). Germline loops: CDR1 SGHTA, CDR2 FQGTGA. The CDR3 runs to 14 residues. The germline V and J ends were trimmed by 5 bases and 7 bases, with 15 bases remaining between them. The CDR3 nucleotides are TGTGCCAGCAGCCTCAACGCAGGGTTTAATGAGCAGTTCTTC. It is translated as CASSLNAGFNEQFF.

In its sample, this clonotype was seen many times. The rearrangement uses TRBV29-1 and TRBJ2-5; 7 nucleotides agree with TRBD1. The junction had 6 bases not matched to a gene; V was cut back by 6 bases and J by 2 bases. Germline CDR1 SQVTM, CDR2 ANQGSEA. The CDR3 runs to 13 residues. As DNA, the CDR3 is TGCAGCGTCGTACGGGACAGACAAGAGACCCAGTACTTC. Amino acid sequence: CSVVRDRQETQYF.

This clonotype was recorded a few times. This chain links TRBV12-3 or TRBV12-4 with TRBJ1-3, with 9 nucleotides matching TRBD1. The CDR3 has 15 amino acids. Trimming at V came to 5 bases and at J to 4 bases, leaving 6 bases not matched to a gene. CDR3 DNA: TGTGCCAGCAGTCCACAGGGGGCGCTGGGAAACACCATATATTTT. Its translation is CASSPQGALGNTIYF.

This clonotype was counted many times. This rearrangement joins TRBV2 to TRBJ1-5; D is ambiguous. Germline V gene data show CDR1 as SNHLY and CDR2 as FYNNEI. V was shortened by 5 bases and J by 2 bases, with 13 bases between the two germline ends. The CDR3 sequence is 15 residues long. CDR3 DNA sequence: TGTGCCAGCAGTCAGGAAGGGATTGGCAATCAGCCCCAGCATTTT. Encoded protein: CASSQEGIGNQPQHF.

V and J are TRBV11-1 and TRBJ1-2; D is possibly TRBD1 (5 bases). V lost 5 bases and J 4 bases, leaving 8 bases between the germline ends. This CDR3 region has 12 residues. The V gene's germline CDR1 is SGHAT and CDR2 FQDESV (reference sequence). As DNA, the CDR3 is TGTGCCAGCAGCCGTGGGGGCTATGGCTACACCTTC. This gives the protein CASSRGGYGYTF.

As for this clonotype: A much larger clone lies a single base off, so this may be a read error. This chain links TRBV5-1 with TRBJ2-2; TRBD2 aligns across 8 bases. In germline, CDR1 is SGHRS, CDR2 YFSETQ. This CDR3 is 15 amino acids long. V dropped 1 base and J dropped 6; count of bases not matched to a gene: 5. CDR3 residues: CASSLPGTRAGELFF. CDR3 DNA: TGCGCCAGCAGCTTGCCCGGGACTAGAGCCGGGGAGCTGTTTTTT.

This clonotype occurred a few times. The J gene is TRBJ2-5, the V gene TRBV11-2; no clear D gene. Germline V lookup: CDR1 SGHAT, CDR2 FQNNGV. Trimming took off 8 bases at V and 1 base at J, with 14 bases between the two ends. This CDR3 has 14 amino acids. DNA for the CDR3: TGTGCCAGCCAAGCTCCCGCGACCCAAGAGACCCAGTACTTC. Translation gives CASQAPATQETQYF.

V gene TRBV5-6 combines with J gene TRBJ2-7; D is undetermined. Germline CDR1 and CDR2: SGHDT and YYEEEE. Trimming shortened V by 2 bases and J by 3 bases, and 9 bases separated the two germline ends. The CDR3 length is 13 residues. CDR3 DNA sequence: TGTGCCAGCAGCTTATGGGAACGCTACGAGCAGTACTTC. This sequence encodes CASSLWERYEQYF.

Ten or more counts support this clonotype. V and J are TRBV7-2 and TRBJ1-5; maybe TRBD1 (5 bases). Trimming cost V 7 bases and J 1 base, with 14 bases left between them. This CDR3 spans 15 amino acids. Germline V gene data show CDR1 as SGHTA and CDR2 as FQGNSA. CDR3: CASTPGGASNQPQHF. For the CDR3, the DNA is TGTGCCAGCACCCCGGGAGGGGCGAGCAATCAGCCCCAGCATTTT.

The chain couples TRBV12-3 or TRBV12-4 to TRBJ2-5; possibly TRBD1 for D (9 bases). This CDR3 contains 20 residues. The V and J ends lost 4 bases and 0 bases respectively, with 27 bases between them. CDR3 sequence: CASSSTYRGLAGRYQETQYF. CDR3 bases: TGTGCCAGCAGTTCAACTTACAGGGGGCTAGCGGGCAGGTACCAAGAGACCCAGTACTTC.